This T cell receptor beta chain was found in a study of identical twins. The study, taken as a whole, reports: Rather than following the same donors, the conclusions depended on cross-sectional statistical analysis.

The CDR3 is made up of 14 amino acids. V gave up 8 bases and J gave up 3 bases, with 15 bases separating them. Germline V gene lookup returns CDR1 MNHNS and CDR2 SASEGT. Concerning this clonotype itself: What it binds is not known.

Template switching supplied a universal primer site; unique molecular identifiers were carried on the cDNA. TCRdb analysed the 5' RACE reads with MiXCR anew, one entry per CDR3 protein. The table includes some 1,600,000 distinct CDR3 sequences, around a third detected once. The TCR sequence derives from a newborn girl in good health. The sequenced sample was cord blood. This rearrangement joins TRBV6-1 to TRBJ2-3; D perhaps matches TRBD2 (7 bases). For the CDR3, the DNA is TGTGCCAGCGAGGGGGGGGGCCTTACAGATACGCAGTATTTT. This sequence encodes CASEGGGLTDTQYF.